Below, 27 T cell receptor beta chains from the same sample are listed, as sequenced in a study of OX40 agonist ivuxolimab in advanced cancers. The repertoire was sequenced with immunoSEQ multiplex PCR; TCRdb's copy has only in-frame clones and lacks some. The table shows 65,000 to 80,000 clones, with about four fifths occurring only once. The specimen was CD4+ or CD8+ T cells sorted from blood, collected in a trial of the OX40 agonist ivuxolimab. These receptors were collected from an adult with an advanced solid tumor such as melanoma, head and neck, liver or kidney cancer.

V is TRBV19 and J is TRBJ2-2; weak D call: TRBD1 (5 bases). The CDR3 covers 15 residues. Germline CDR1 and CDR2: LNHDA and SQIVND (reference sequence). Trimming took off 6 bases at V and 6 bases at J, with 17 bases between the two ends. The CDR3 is CASRPATVNSGELFF. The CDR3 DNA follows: TGTGCCAGTAGACCGGCGACAGTCAATTCCGGGGAGCTGTTTTTT.

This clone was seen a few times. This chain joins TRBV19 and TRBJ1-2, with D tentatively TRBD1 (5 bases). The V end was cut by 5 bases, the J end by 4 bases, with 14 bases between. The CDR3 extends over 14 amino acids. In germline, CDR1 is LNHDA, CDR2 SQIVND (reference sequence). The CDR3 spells CASSSLDTFYGYTF. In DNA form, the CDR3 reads TGTGCCAGTAGTTCTCTGGACACCTTCTATGGCTACACCTTC.

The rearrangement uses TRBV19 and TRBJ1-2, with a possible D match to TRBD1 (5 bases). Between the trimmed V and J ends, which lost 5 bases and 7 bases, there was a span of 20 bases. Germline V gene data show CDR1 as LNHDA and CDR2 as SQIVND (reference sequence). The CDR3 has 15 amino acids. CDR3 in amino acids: CASSVPGASSGGYTF. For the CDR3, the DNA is TGTGCCAGTAGTGTCCCCGGGGCCTCATCAGGTGGCTACACCTTC.

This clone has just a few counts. CDR3 sequence (DNA): TGCAGCGTTGACCAGGGTGCTGAAGCTTTCTTT. It is translated as CSVDQGAEAFF. The rearrangement links TRBV29-1 to TRBJ1-1, with D possibly being TRBD1 (5 bases). V was shortened by 3 bases and J by 6 bases, with 8 bases between the two germline ends. This CDR3 is built from 11 residues. Germline V gives CDR1 SQVTM, CDR2 ANQGSEA.

The CDR3 protein is CAISESLAELHSYNEQFF. The CDR3 nucleotides read TGTGCCATCAGTGAGTCGCTAGCGGAACTCCACTCCTACAATGAGCAGTTCTTC. The chain employs TRBV10-3 and TRBJ2-1, with 7 bases matching TRBD2. Germline lookup yields CDR1 ENHRY and CDR2 SYGVKD. The CDR3 runs to 18 residues. The junction had 8 bases not matched to a gene; V was cut back by 0 bases and J by 0 bases.

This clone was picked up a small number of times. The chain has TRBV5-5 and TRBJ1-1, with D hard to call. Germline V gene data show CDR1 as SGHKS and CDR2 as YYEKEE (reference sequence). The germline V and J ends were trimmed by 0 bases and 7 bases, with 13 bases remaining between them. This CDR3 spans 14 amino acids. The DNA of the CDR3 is TGTGCCAGCAGCTTGGAGTCAACCCGACTTGAAGCTTTCTTT. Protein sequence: CASSLESTRLEAFF.

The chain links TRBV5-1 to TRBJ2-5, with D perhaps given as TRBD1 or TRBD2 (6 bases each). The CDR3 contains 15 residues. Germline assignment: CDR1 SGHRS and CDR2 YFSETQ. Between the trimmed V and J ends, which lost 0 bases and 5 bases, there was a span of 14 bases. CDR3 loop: CASSLGAGGAETQYF. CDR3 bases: TGCGCCAGCAGCTTGGGGGCCGGGGGCGCGGAGACCCAGTACTTC.

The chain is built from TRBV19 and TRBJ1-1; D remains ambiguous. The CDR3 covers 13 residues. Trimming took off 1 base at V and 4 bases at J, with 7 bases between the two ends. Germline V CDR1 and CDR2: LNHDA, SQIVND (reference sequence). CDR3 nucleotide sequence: TGTGCCAGTAGTATAGTAGGGCCCACTGAAGCTTTCTTT. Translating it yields CASSIVGPTEAFF.

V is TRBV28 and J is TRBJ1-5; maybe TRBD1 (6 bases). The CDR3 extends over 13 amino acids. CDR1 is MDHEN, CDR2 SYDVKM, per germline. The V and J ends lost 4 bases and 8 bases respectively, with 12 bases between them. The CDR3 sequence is CASSSQGGEPQHF. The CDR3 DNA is TGTGCCAGCAGTTCACAGGGAGGGGAGCCCCAGCATTTT.

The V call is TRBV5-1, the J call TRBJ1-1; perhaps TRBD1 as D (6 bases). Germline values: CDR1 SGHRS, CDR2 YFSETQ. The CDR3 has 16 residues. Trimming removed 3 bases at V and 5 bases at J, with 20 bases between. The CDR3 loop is CASSWGRGAGRTEAFF. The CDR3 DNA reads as TGCGCCAGCAGCTGGGGCAGGGGCGCGGGAAGAACTGAAGCTTTCTTT.

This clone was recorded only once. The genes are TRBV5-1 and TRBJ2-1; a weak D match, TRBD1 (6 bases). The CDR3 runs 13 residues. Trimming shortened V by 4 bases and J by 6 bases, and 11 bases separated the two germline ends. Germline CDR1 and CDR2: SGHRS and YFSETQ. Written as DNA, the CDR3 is TGCGCCAGCAGCACCGGACAGCTCAATGAGCAGTTCTTC. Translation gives CASSTGQLNEQFF.

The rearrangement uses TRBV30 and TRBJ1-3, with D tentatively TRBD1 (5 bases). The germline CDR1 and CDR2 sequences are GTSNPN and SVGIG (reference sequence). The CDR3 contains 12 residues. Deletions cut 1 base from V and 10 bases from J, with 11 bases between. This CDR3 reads CAWSGPSGTIYF. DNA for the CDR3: TGTGCCTGGAGTGGACCCTCAGGGACCATATATTTT.

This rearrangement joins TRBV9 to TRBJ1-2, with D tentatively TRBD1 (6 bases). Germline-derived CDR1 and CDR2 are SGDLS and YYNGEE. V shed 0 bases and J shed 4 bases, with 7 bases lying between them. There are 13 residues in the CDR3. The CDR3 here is CASSVEQGYGYTF. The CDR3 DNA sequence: TGTGCCAGCAGCGTAGAACAGGGCTATGGCTACACCTTC.

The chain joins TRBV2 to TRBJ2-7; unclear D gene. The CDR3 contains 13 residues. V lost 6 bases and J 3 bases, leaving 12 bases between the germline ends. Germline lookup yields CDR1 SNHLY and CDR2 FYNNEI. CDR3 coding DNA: TGTGCCAGCAGCCCCGGGCCCGACTACGAGCAGTACGTC. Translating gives CASSPGPDYEQYV.

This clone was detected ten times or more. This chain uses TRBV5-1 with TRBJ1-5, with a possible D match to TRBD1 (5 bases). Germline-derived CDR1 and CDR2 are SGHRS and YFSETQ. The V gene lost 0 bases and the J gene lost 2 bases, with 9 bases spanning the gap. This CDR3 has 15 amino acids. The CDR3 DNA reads TGCGCCAGCAGCTTGGGGGGGTTCGGCAATCAGCCCCAGCATTTT. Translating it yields CASSLGGFGNQPQHF.

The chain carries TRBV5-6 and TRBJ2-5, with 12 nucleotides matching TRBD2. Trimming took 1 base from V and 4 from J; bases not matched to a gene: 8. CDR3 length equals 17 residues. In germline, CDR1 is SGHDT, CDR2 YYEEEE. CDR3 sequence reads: CASSLRLAGGVVETQYF. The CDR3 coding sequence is TGTGCCAGCAGCTTGAGGCTAGCGGGAGGGGTGGTAGAGACCCAGTACTTC.

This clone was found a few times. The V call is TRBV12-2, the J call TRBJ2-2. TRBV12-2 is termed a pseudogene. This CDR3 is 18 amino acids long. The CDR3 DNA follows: TGTGCAAGTCGCTTAGAACTACCGCTCTGGGGGTGCACCGGGGAGCTGTTTTTT. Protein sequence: CASRLELPLWGCTGELFF.

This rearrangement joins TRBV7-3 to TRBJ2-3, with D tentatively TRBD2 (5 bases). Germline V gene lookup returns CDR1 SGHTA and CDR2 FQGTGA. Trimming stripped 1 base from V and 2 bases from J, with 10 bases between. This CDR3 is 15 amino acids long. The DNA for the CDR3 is TGTGCCAGCAGCTTAAAGGGCGGGCCCACAGATACGCAGTATTTT. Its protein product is CASSLKGGPTDTQYF. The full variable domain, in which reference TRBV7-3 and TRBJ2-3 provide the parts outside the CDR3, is GAGVSQTPSNKVTEKGKYVELRCDPISGHTALYWYRQSLGQGPEFLIYFQGTGAADDSGLPNDRFFAVRPEGSVSTLKIQRTERGDSAVYLCASSLKGGPTDTQYFGPGTRLTVL.

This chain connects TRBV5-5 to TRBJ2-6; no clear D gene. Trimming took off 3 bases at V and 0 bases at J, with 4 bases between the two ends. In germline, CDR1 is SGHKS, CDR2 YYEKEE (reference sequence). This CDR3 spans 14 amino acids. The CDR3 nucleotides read TGTGCCAGCAGCTGGGACTCTGGGGCCAACGTCCTGACTTTC. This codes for CASSWDSGANVLTF. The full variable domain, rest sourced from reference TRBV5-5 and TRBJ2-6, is DAGVTQSPTHLIKTRGQQVTLRCSPISGHKSVSWYQQVLGQGPQFIFQYYEKEERGRGNFPDRFSARQFPNYSSELNVNALLLGDSALYLCASSWDSGANVLTFGAGSRLTVL.

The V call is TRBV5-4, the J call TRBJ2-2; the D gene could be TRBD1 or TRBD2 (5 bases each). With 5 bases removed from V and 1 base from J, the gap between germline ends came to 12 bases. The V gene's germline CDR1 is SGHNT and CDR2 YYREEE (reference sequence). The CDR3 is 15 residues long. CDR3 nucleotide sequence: TGTGCCAGCAGTTCAGGGACGGAGAACACCGGGGAGCTGTTTTTT. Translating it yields CASSSGTENTGELFF.

CDR3 bases: TGTGCCAGCAGCTGGGGGACAGGCTCCTACGAGCAGTACGTC. It specifies CASSWGTGSYEQYV. The V gene is TRBV5-6, the J gene TRBJ2-7; 8 nucleotides line up with TRBD1. The CDR3 runs to 14 residues. CDR1 is SGHDT and CDR2 is YYEEEE in the germline V gene. V lost 3 bases and J lost 0; bases outside the gene matches: 2.

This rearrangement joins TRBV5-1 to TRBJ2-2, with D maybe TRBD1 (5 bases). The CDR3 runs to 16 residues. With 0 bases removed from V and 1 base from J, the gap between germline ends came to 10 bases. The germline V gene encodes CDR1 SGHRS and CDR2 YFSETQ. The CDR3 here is CASSLAGDRNTGELFF. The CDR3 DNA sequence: TGCGCCAGCAGCTTGGCCGGTGACAGGAACACCGGGGAGCTGTTTTTT.

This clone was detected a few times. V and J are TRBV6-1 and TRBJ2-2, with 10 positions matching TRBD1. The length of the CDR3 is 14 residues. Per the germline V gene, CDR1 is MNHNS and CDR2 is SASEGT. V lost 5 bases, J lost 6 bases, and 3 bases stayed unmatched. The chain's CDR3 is CASSRTGGAGELFF. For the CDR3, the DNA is TGTGCCAGCAGTCGGACAGGGGGGGCCGGGGAGCTGTTTTTT.

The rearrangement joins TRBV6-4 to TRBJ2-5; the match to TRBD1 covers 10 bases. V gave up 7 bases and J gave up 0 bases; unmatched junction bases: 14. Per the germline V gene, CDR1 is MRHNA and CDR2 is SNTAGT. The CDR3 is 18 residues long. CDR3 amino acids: CASTQWTGGTMYQETQYF. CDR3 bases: TGTGCCAGCACCCAGTGGACAGGGGGGACTATGTACCAAGAGACCCAGTACTTC.

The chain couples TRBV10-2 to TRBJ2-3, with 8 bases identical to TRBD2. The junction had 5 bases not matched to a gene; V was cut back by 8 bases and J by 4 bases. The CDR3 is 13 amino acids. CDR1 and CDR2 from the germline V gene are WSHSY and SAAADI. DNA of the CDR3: TGCGCCAGCGGGACTAGTCCTCCAGATACGCAGTATTTT. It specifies CASGTSPPDTQYF.

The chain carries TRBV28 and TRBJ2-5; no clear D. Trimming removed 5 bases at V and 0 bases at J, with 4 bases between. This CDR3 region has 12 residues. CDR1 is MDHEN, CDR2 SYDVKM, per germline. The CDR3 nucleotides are TGTGCCAGCAGTGGTTACCAAGAGACCCAGTACTTC. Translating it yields CASSGYQETQYF.

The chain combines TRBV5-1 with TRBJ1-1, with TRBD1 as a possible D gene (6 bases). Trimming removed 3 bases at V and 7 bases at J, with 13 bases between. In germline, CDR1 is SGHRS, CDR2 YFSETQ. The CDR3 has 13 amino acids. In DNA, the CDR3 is TGCGCCAGCAGCTCCGGACAGAAAATTGAAGCTTTCTTT. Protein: CASSSGQKIEAFF. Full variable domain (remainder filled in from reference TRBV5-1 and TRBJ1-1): KAGVTQTPRYLIKTRGQQVTLSCSPISGHRSVSWYQQTPGQGLQFLFEYFSETQRNKGNFPGRFSGRQFSNSRSEMNVSTLELGDSALYLCASSSGQKIEAFFGQGTRLTVV.